This T cell receptor beta chain was captured by sequencing in a study of cytomegalovirus exposure and HLA in healthy donors. The study's findings and limits: Researchers reportedly found TCR beta sequences accurately predicted most subjects' HLA-A and HLA-B alleles. Associated with cytomegalovirus, according to the listing, were 150 to 200 TCR beta chains.

Both 60 Vbeta primers and 13 Jbeta primers went into the PCR. The data were produced by immunoSEQ multiplex PCR, yet TCRdb's version contains in-frame clones alone and is incomplete. The repertoire holds 200,000 or so clones, with approximately 80% as singletons. This clone has a handful of counts. What it binds is not known. V shed 0 bases and J shed 7 bases, with 12 bases lying between them. This CDR3 has 14 amino acids. Looked up from germline, CDR1 is MNHEY and CDR2 is SVGAGI. At the time of sampling, donors were nominally healthy, though unrecorded immune exposures were likely. This chain uses TRBV6-5 with TRBJ2-5, with D possibly being TRBD2 (5 bases). The material sequenced was PBMCs. The receptor was derived from a woman in her twenties or thirties in good health and CMV-seropositive. CDR3 DNA sequence: TGTGCCAGCAGTTACTCGACGCTAGCCGGGACCCAGTACTTC. As protein: CASSYSTLAGTQYF.